These 25 T cell receptor beta chains originate from one sample sequenced in a study of shared clonotypes between healthy human individuals. Assay used: immunoSEQ multiplex PCR; TCRdb lists only in-frame clones, some missing. Of about 2.4 million clones listed, approximately 93% were seen once; the top ten hold roughly 0.39%. The sample comprised naive CD4+ T cells from PBMCs. Subset meaning: CD45RA+ positively selected. All receptors derive from a man younger than 35 in good health. Some clones in this sample may be carry-over from other donors' samples.

The chain employs TRBV4-1 and TRBJ2-3; 8 bases are a match to TRBD2. CDR3 length equals 16 residues. Germline V lookup: CDR1 MGHRA, CDR2 YSYEKL. The ends lost 0 bases at V and 1 base at J; junction bases unmatched: 3. CDR3 sequence: CASSQDMTSGTDTQYF. CDR3 in DNA: TGCGCCAGCAGCCAAGATATGACTAGCGGCACAGATACGCAGTATTTT.

This chain uses TRBV6-1 with TRBJ1-1; D is perhaps TRBD1 (5 bases). Trimming cost V 4 bases and J 3 bases, with 15 bases left between them. The V gene's germline CDR1 is MNHNS and CDR2 SASEGT. The CDR3 extends over 15 amino acids. The CDR3 DNA reads as TGTGCCAGCAGTGTTCGGACGGACATTTACACTGAAGCTTTCTTT. Residues: CASSVRTDIYTEAFF.

Worth noting for this clone: Other DNA sequences in this specimen translate into the identical CDR3. This chain joins TRBV28 and TRBJ2-3; 11 bases are a match to TRBD2. This CDR3 spans 15 amino acids. CDR1 is MDHEN, CDR2 SYDVKM, per germline. The V and J ends lost 2 bases and 5 bases, in that order; junction bases with no gene match: 3. DNA of the CDR3: TGTGCCAGCAGTTTACCAGGACTAGCGGGAGATACGCAGTATTTT. It translates to CASSLPGLAGDTQYF.

The CDR3 loop is CATSRALGSGANVLTF. CDR3 DNA: TGTGCCACCAGCAGAGCGCTAGGGTCTGGGGCCAACGTCCTGACTTTC. This rearrangement joins TRBV15 to TRBJ2-6, with D unresolved. The CDR3 sequence is 16 residues long. Per the germline V gene, CDR1 is LNHNV and CDR2 is YYDKDF (reference sequence). V lost 1 base, J lost 1 base, and 8 bases lay in between.

The V and J genes are TRBV6-5 and TRBJ2-7; perhaps TRBD1 as D (6 bases). Deletions cut 4 bases from V and 5 bases from J, with 15 bases between. The CDR3 totals 14 residues. The germline CDR1 and CDR2 sequences are MNHEY and SVGAGI. For the CDR3, the DNA is TGTGCCAGCAGTTTGAACAGGGCTAGCCACGAGCAGTACTTC. Its translation is CASSLNRASHEQYF.

The rearrangement joins TRBV7-2 to TRBJ1-2; D perhaps matches TRBD1 (6 bases). This CDR3 region has 13 residues. The germline V gene encodes CDR1 SGHTA and CDR2 FQGNSA. The V end lost 3 bases, the J end lost 8 bases, and 13 bases lay between the germline ends. For the CDR3, the DNA is TGTGCCAGCAGCTTCGCACGACAGGCCGGCTACACCTTC. It codes for CASSFARQAGYTF.

Here the CDR3 reads CASSTDGYGYTF. In nucleotides, the CDR3 is TGTGCCAGCAGTACTGATGGCTATGGCTACACCTTC. V usage is TRBV2 and J usage is TRBJ1-2; no definite D call. V lost 5 bases and J lost 4, with 8 bases in between. This CDR3 contains 12 residues. The germline V gene encodes CDR1 SNHLY and CDR2 FYNNEI.

The J gene is TRBJ2-3, the V gene TRBV7-9, with a weak D call TRBD2 (5 bases). Trimming cost V 5 bases and J 0 bases, with 15 bases left between them. The CDR3 consists of 16 residues. Germline V gene sequence: CDR1 SEHNR, CDR2 FQNEAQ (reference sequence). CDR3 amino acids: CASSTRTSASTDTQYF. In DNA form, the CDR3 reads TGTGCCAGCAGCACCCGGACTTCCGCTAGCACAGATACGCAGTATTTT.

The V gene is TRBV7-3, the J gene TRBJ2-2; unclear D gene. This CDR3 spans 17 amino acids. Trimming removed 2 bases from V and 0 bases from J, with 13 bases in between. CDR1 and CDR2 (germline): SGHTA, FQGTGA. DNA of the CDR3: TGTGCCAGCAGCTTATTCCCTTTAAGCGCGAACACCGGGGAGCTGTTTTTT. This gives the protein CASSLFPLSANTGELFF.

As concerns this clone: Other DNA sequences in this sample translate to the same CDR3. The chain has TRBV19 and TRBJ2-7, with TRBD1 matching 9 bases. CDR1 and CDR2 from the germline V gene are LNHDA and SQIVND (reference sequence). There are 14 residues in the CDR3. The V gene end was trimmed by 5 bases and the J gene end by 2 bases; junction bases not matched to a gene: 4. The CDR3 DNA follows: TGTGCCAGTAGTGCGGGGACAGGGACCTACGAGCAGTACTTC. Its translation: CASSAGTGTYEQYF.

V gene TRBV28 combines with J gene TRBJ1-5, with a tentative D call TRBD1 (5 bases). The CDR3 covers 16 residues. V was shortened by 5 bases and J by 9 bases, with 23 bases between the two germline ends. CDR1 MDHEN and CDR2 SYDVKM come from the germline V gene. For the CDR3, the DNA is TGTGCCAGCAGTGAAAACAGACCGGGACGGCGACTGCCCCAGCATTTT. It specifies CASSENRPGRRLPQHF.

Details on this clone: Other DNA sequences in this sample translate to the same CDR3. CDR3 nucleotides: TGTGCCAGCAGTTACTCTCCCAGTTACGAGCAGTACTTC. This translates into CASSYSPSYEQYF. V and J are TRBV6-5 and TRBJ2-7; D remains ambiguous. The V gene's germline CDR1 is MNHEY and CDR2 SVGAGI. The CDR3 runs to 13 residues. V was trimmed by 0 bases and J by 4 bases, leaving 7 bases between them.

This clone was picked up a small number of times. The chain has TRBV5-1 and TRBJ1-1, with D hard to call. Germline V gene sequence: CDR1 SGHRS, CDR2 YFSETQ. The CDR3 loop spans 15 amino acids. V was pared by 2 bases and J by 0 bases, with 11 bases between. Here the CDR3 DNA reads TGCGCCAGCAGCTTATCCGCGCTCATGAACACTGAAGCTTTCTTT. Residues: CASSLSALMNTEAFF.

The gene calls are TRBV7-9 and TRBJ2-1; 10 nucleotides line up with TRBD2. The germline V gene encodes CDR1 SEHNR and CDR2 FQNEAQ (reference sequence). J lost 7 bases, V lost 6 bases, and 12 bases had no gene match. This CDR3 region has 16 residues. The CDR3 DNA reads as TGTGCCAGCAGTAACCTAGCGGGAGAAGGGGAAAATGAGCAGTTCTTC. Residues: CASSNLAGEGENEQFF.

The CDR3 is CASSVGSYQETQYF. As DNA, the CDR3 is TGTGCCAGCAGCGTAGGCTCCTACCAAGAGACCCAGTACTTC. J is TRBJ2-5 and V is TRBV9; D gene unclear. V was cut by 0 bases and J by 0 bases, with 6 bases left in between. Looked up from germline, CDR1 is SGDLS and CDR2 is YYNGEE. This CDR3 region has 14 residues.

The gene calls are TRBV2 and TRBJ2-3; maybe TRBD1 (5 bases). CDR1 and CDR2 (germline): SNHLY, FYNNEI. The V end was cut by 6 bases, the J end by 2 bases, with 18 bases between. The CDR3 contains 16 residues. CDR3 sequence (DNA): TGTGCCAGCAGGGCGAGGCCAGGGCAACCCACAGATACGCAGTATTTT. This gives the protein CASRARPGQPTDTQYF.

The V and J genes are TRBV10-3 and TRBJ1-1; 9 nucleotides line up with TRBD1. Per germline, CDR1 ENHRY and CDR2 SYGVKD. This CDR3 has 15 amino acids. V was clipped by 4 bases and J by 6 bases; unmatched bases: 9. In DNA, the CDR3 is TGTGCCATCAGTGGGGGACAGGGTGTATCTCCTGAAGCTTTCTTT. As protein: CAISGGQGVSPEAFF.

In DNA form, the CDR3 reads TGTGCCATATCGAGGACAAGTAACACTGAAGCTTTCTTT. It encodes CAISRTSNTEAFF. V is TRBV10-3 and J is TRBJ1-1, with TRBD1 as a possible D gene (5 bases). Trimming took off 9 bases at V and 2 bases at J, with 13 bases between the two ends. The CDR3 has 13 residues. Germline assignment: CDR1 ENHRY and CDR2 SYGVKD.

The chain couples TRBV7-9 to TRBJ2-1; D not certain. This CDR3 region has 11 residues. V was clipped by 5 bases and J by 5 bases, with 4 bases between them. Germline values: CDR1 SEHNR, CDR2 FQNEAQ (reference sequence). The CDR3 loop is CASSPDNEQFF. The CDR3 DNA reads TGTGCCAGCAGCCCAGACAATGAGCAGTTCTTC. The whole variable domain, filled in from reference TRBV7-9 and TRBJ2-1, reads DTGVSQNPRHKITKRGQNVTFRCDPISEHNRLYWYRQTLGQGPEFLTYFQNEAQLEKSRLLSDRFSAERPKGSFSTLEIQRTEQGDSAMYLCASSPDNEQFFGPGTRLTVL.

This clone was seen a few times. The genes are TRBV18 and TRBJ1-1; D is unclear. CDR1 is KGHSH and CDR2 is LQKENI in the germline V gene. The ends were cut back, 3 bases at V and 3 bases at J, with 11 bases in the middle. CDR3 size: 14 residues. For the CDR3, the DNA is TGTGCCAGCTCACCGACCGATAGGGACACTGAAGCTTTCTTT. It yields the protein CASSPTDRDTEAFF. Using reference TRBV18 and TRBJ1-1 for the parts outside the CDR3, the full variable domain is NAGVMQNPRHLVRRRGQEARLRCSPMKGHSHVYWYRQLPEEGLKFMVYLQKENIIDESGMPKERFSAEFPKEGPSILRIQQVVRGDSAAYFCASSPTDRDTEAFFGQGTRLTVV.

A single count supports this clone. This chain uses TRBV5-1 with TRBJ2-5; 8 bases line up with TRBD2. Germline lookup yields CDR1 SGHRS and CDR2 YFSETQ. The CDR3 length is 16 residues. V gave up 1 base and J gave up 0 bases; unmatched junction bases: 5. CDR3 loop: CASSLSGSLYQETQYF. Here the CDR3 DNA reads TGCGCCAGCAGCTTGAGCGGGAGCTTATACCAAGAGACCCAGTACTTC.

V and J are TRBV28 and TRBJ2-7; TRBD1 agrees at 10 bases. The CDR3 totals 15 residues. V was pared by 1 base and J by 4 bases, with 4 bases of the junction left unmatched. The germline gives CDR1 MDHEN, CDR2 SYDVKM. This CDR3 reads CASSLSWTGGYEQYF. The DNA of the CDR3 is TGTGCCAGCAGTTTATCCTGGACAGGGGGGTACGAGCAGTACTTC.

The J gene is TRBJ1-3, the V gene TRBV5-4; D remains unclear. This CDR3 spans 12 amino acids. V lost 7 bases to trimming and J lost 3 bases, with 8 bases between them. Germline CDR1 SGHNT, CDR2 YYREEE (reference sequence). CDR3 bases: TGTGCCAGCGGGGAGGGTGGAAACACCATATATTTT. Translated, it gives CASGEGGNTIYF.

This chain joins TRBV7-9 and TRBJ2-3; no reliable D call. Germline values: CDR1 SEHNR, CDR2 FQNEAQ (reference sequence). The CDR3 has 16 amino acids. V dropped 0 bases and J dropped 8 bases, with 18 bases sitting between them. CDR3 sequence: CASSLALGPSKGTQYF. The CDR3 DNA is TGTGCCAGCAGCTTAGCCTTGGGCCCGTCGAAGGGTACGCAGTATTTT. The variable domain in full, completed from reference TRBV7-9 and TRBJ2-3, reads DTGVSQNPRHKITKRGQNVTFRCDPISEHNRLYWYRQTLGQGPEFLTYFQNEAQLEKSRLLSDRFSAERPKGSFSTLEIQRTEQGDSAMYLCASSLALGPSKGTQYFGPGTRLTVL.

Only a few counts were recorded for this clone. This chain uses TRBV28 with TRBJ1-4; 10 bases are shared with TRBD1. Trimming cost V 7 bases and J 7 bases; bases outside gene matches: 9. Germline assignment: CDR1 MDHEN and CDR2 SYDVKM. This CDR3 has 15 amino acids. The CDR3 is CASTAGDRGGEKLFF. CDR3 DNA: TGTGCCAGCACCGCGGGGGACAGGGGCGGTGAAAAACTGTTTTTT.